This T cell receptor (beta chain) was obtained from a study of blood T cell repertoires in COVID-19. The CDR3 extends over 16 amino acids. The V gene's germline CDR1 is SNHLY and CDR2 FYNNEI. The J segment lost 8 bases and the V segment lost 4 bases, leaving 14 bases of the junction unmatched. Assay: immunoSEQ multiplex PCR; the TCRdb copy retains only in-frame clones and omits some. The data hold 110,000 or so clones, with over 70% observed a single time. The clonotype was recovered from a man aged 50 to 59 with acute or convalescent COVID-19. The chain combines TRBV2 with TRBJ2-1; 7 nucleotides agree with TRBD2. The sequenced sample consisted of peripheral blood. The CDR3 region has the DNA TGTGCCAGCAGTGGCTTTCGCGGGGGTCGAGGGTATGAGCAGTTCTTC. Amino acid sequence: CASSGFRGGRGYEQFF.